The rows below give T cell receptor beta chains drawn from one sample of a study of T cell responses to AZD1222 COVID-19 vaccine. Generated by immunoSEQ multiplex PCR, the TCRdb table keeps only in-frame clones and is missing some. In the table there are around 180,000 clones, just under 90% of which are singletons. The input for sequencing was peripheral blood, taken on day 0 of AZD1222 vaccination. The receptors here all came from an adult in good health. The CDR3 runs from the conserved cysteine through the conserved F or W. D genes are given only for firm matches. Only part of the rows carry a size: once, few, many, or a class if the clone is expanded.

J gene: TRBJ1-2
V gene: TRBV5-6
clone size: -
D gene: -
CDR3 DNA: TGTGCCAGCAGCTTGGGGGGTGACTATGGCTACACCTTC
CDR3 protein: CASSLGGDYGYTF

J gene: TRBJ1-3
V gene: TRBV5-8
clone size: -
D gene: TRBD1
CDR3 DNA: TGTGCCAGCAGGGCCGGACAGGCCTCTGGAAACACCATATATTTT
CDR3 protein: CASRAGQASGNTIYF

J gene: TRBJ1-3
V gene: TRBV28
clone size: -
D gene: -
CDR3 DNA: TGTGCCAGCAGCTGGGGGGATACAGGGAAGGGGCGAAACACCATATATTTT
CDR3 protein: CASSWGDTGKGRNTIYF

J gene: TRBJ2-7
V gene: TRBV11-2
clone size: -
D gene: -
CDR3 DNA: TGTGCCAGCAGCTTAGGAGAGCCCTACGAGCAGTACTTC
CDR3 protein: CASSLGEPYEQYF

J gene: TRBJ1-5
V gene: TRBV28
clone size: -
D gene: -
CDR3 DNA: TGTGCCAGCAGTTCACCAGTGGTGTTGAGACAGCCCCAGCATTTT
CDR3 protein: CASSSPVVLRQPQHF

J gene: TRBJ1-2
V gene: TRBV21-1
clone size: -
D gene: -
CDR3 DNA: TGTGCCAGCAGCCCGCAACATGTATTCCCACTCTATGGCTACACCTTC
CDR3 protein: CASSPQHVFPLYGYTF

J gene: TRBJ1-4
V gene: TRBV5-4
clone size: -
D gene: -
CDR3 DNA: TGTGCCAGCAGCTTGGATTCTGAAAAACTGTTTTTT
CDR3 protein: CASSLDSEKLFF

J gene: TRBJ1-2
V gene: TRBV3-1/TRBV3-2
clone size: -
D gene: TRBD1
CDR3 DNA: TGTGCCAGCAACTCAGGGGGATCAGGCTATGGCTACACCTTC
CDR3 protein: CASNSGGSGYGYTF

J gene: TRBJ1-2
V gene: TRBV5-1
clone size: few
D gene: -
CDR3 DNA: TGCGCCAGCAGTTGGTTCGCTAACTATGGCTACACCTTC
CDR3 protein: CASSWFANYGYTF

J gene: TRBJ2-1
V gene: TRBV7-2
clone size: -
D gene: TRBD2
CDR3 DNA: TGTGCCAGCAGCTTAGTCACTAGCGGGACAGGTGAGCAGTTCTTC
CDR3 protein: CASSLVTSGTGEQFF

J gene: TRBJ2-3
V gene: TRBV5-1
clone size: -
D gene: -
CDR3 DNA: TGCGCCAGCAGCACCAAGGGTGGCCCAGATACGCAGTATTTT
CDR3 protein: CASSTKGGPDTQYF

J gene: TRBJ2-3
V gene: TRBV7-9
clone size: -
D gene: -
CDR3 DNA: TGTGCCAGCAGCTTTAGTGGAAGCTCCAGCACAGATACGCAGTATTTT
CDR3 protein: CASSFSGSSSTDTQYF

J gene: TRBJ2-1
V gene: TRBV9
clone size: -
D gene: TRBD2
CDR3 DNA: TGTGCCAGCAGCGTAGGAGCGGGAGAGTACAATGAGCAGTTCTTC
CDR3 protein: CASSVGAGEYNEQFF

J gene: TRBJ2-3
V gene: TRBV7-2
clone size: -
D gene: -
CDR3 DNA: TGTGCCAGCAGCTTGGCGAACACAGATACGCAGTATTTT
CDR3 protein: CASSLANTDTQYF

J gene: TRBJ1-2
V gene: TRBV21-1
clone size: -
D gene: -
CDR3 DNA: TGTGCCGCCATGCGAGGGCTCAACTATGGCTACACCTTC
CDR3 protein: CAAMRGLNYGYTF

J gene: TRBJ2-7
V gene: TRBV3-1/TRBV3-2
clone size: -
D gene: TRBD2
CDR3 DNA: TGTGCCAGCAGCCCCGGACTAGCGGGAGGTCAGTACTTC
CDR3 protein: CASSPGLAGGQYF

J gene: TRBJ2-2
V gene: TRBV25-1
clone size: -
D gene: -
CDR3 DNA: TGTGCCAGCAACTCCAGGGGCCTGGCCGGGGAGCTGTTTTTT
CDR3 protein: CASNSRGLAGELFF

J gene: TRBJ1-2
V gene: TRBV18
clone size: once
D gene: -
CDR3 DNA: TGTGCCAGCTCACCTCCAATCGAAGAGGGCTATGGCTACACCTTC
CDR3 protein: CASSPPIEEGYGYTF

J gene: TRBJ1-2
V gene: TRBV10-2
clone size: -
D gene: -
CDR3 DNA: TGCGCCAGCAGGGCAGGTTTTCTTTATGGCTACACCTTC
CDR3 protein: CASRAGFLYGYTF

J gene: TRBJ2-5
V gene: TRBV6-5
clone size: -
D gene: -
CDR3 DNA: TGTGCCAGCAGTTCGGGGCGGAGTAGCGGCCAAGAGACCCAGTACTTC
CDR3 protein: CASSSGRSSGQETQYF

J gene: TRBJ1-3
V gene: TRBV5-5
clone size: -
D gene: -
CDR3 DNA: TGTGCCAGCAGCTTTGAGACCCGACAGAACACCATATATTTT
CDR3 protein: CASSFETRQNTIYF

J gene: TRBJ2-5
V gene: TRBV7-3
clone size: -
D gene: TRBD1
CDR3 DNA: TGTGCCAGCAGCTTAGGACAGGCTCAAGAGACCCAGTACTTC
CDR3 protein: CASSLGQAQETQYF

J gene: TRBJ2-1
V gene: TRBV7-9
clone size: once
D gene: -
CDR3 DNA: TGTGCCAGCAGCTTCTCTCAGATATACAATGAGCAGTTCTTC
CDR3 protein: CASSFSQIYNEQFF

J gene: TRBJ1-6
V gene: TRBV6-1
clone size: -
D gene: -
CDR3 DNA: TGTGCCAGCAGTGAAGAGGGACGGGCACCCCTCCACTTT
CDR3 protein: CASSEEGRAPLHF

J gene: TRBJ2-5
V gene: TRBV5-4
clone size: -
D gene: TRBD1
CDR3 DNA: TGTGCCAGCCAGGACAGGACCCAAGAGACCCAGTACTTC
CDR3 protein: CASQDRTQETQYF

J gene: TRBJ1-2
V gene: TRBV7-9
clone size: -
D gene: -
CDR3 DNA: TGTGCCGCCGATGGGGGGCAAGGTCCCTATGGCTACACCTTC
CDR3 protein: CAADGGQGPYGYTF

J gene: TRBJ2-2
V gene: TRBV9
clone size: few
D gene: -
CDR3 DNA: TGTGCCAGCAGCGTAGGGGGCGGGGAGCTGTTTTTT
CDR3 protein: CASSVGGGELFF

J gene: TRBJ2-7
V gene: TRBV3-1/TRBV3-2
clone size: -
D gene: -
CDR3 DNA: TGTGCCAGCAGCCCCACCGCGGGACGGTACTCCTACGAGCAGTACTTC
CDR3 protein: CASSPTAGRYSYEQYF

J gene: TRBJ1-3
V gene: TRBV6-5
clone size: few
D gene: -
CDR3 DNA: TGTGCCAGCAGCCGGGAGGGAGGTCGGAACACCATATATTTT
CDR3 protein: CASSREGGRNTIYF

J gene: TRBJ2-2
V gene: TRBV6-6
clone size: -
D gene: -
CDR3 DNA: TGTGCCAGCAGTTACGCAGCGAACACCGGGGAGCTGTTTTTT
CDR3 protein: CASSYAANTGELFF

J gene: TRBJ2-7
V gene: TRBV10-3
clone size: -
D gene: -
CDR3 DNA: TGTGCCATCAACACCCCTGGCTACGAGCAGTACTTC
CDR3 protein: CAINTPGYEQYF

J gene: TRBJ2-7
V gene: TRBV7-2
clone size: -
D gene: TRBD2
CDR3 DNA: TGTGCCAGCAGCGAGAGGACTAGCGGGACTTCCATCTCCTACGAGCAGTACTTC
CDR3 protein: CASSERTSGTSISYEQYF